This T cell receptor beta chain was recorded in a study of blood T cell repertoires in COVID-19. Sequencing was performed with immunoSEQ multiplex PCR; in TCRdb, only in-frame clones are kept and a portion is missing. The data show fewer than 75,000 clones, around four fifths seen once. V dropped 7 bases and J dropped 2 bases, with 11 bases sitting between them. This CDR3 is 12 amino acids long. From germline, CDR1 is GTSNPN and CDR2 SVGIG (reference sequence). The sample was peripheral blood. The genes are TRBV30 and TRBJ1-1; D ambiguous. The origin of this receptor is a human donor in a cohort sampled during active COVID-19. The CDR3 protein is CAYTTRNTEAFF. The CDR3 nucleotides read TGTGCCTACACGACACGCAACACTGAAGCTTTCTTT.